The rows below give T cell receptor beta chains drawn from one sample of a study of blood T cell repertoires in COVID-19. TCRdb's copy holds only in-frame clones and misses some; the assay was immunoSEQ multiplex PCR. In the table there are roughly 150,000 clones, over 65% of which are singletons. The specimen was peripheral blood. The receptors come from a man between 60 and 75 years old with acute or convalescent COVID-19. Both conserved end residues are part of each CDR3. A D gene is named only where the DNA matches it firmly. A clone size is listed for some rows: how often the clone was seen (once, few, many), or a class if it is expanded.

clone_size j_call v_call d_call cdr3_aa cdr3_nt
- TRBJ1-4 TRBV6-1 TRBD1 CASSEATGTGSEKLFF TGTGCCAGCAGTGAAGCCACCGGGACAGGGAGTGAAAAACTGTTTTTT
once TRBJ1-1 TRBV10-2 - CASSPGPGGVNTEAFF TGCGCCAGCAGCCCCGGGCCGGGAGGGGTGAACACTGAAGCTTTCTTT
- TRBJ2-7 TRBV6-5 TRBD2 CASSGLAGYEQYF TGTGCCAGCAGCGGACTAGCGGGGTACGAGCAGTACTTC
- TRBJ1-4 TRBV6-5 TRBD1 CATDRGNEKLFF TGTGCCACGGACAGGGGCAATGAAAAACTGTTTTTT
- TRBJ1-2 TRBV7-2 - CASSFWGQRNYGYTF TGTGCCAGCAGCTTTTGGGGGCAGCGAAACTATGGCTACACCTTC
- TRBJ1-5 TRBV10-3 - CAISEVAGTPNQLQHF TGTGCCATCAGTGAGGTAGCCGGGACACCGAATCAGCTCCAGCATTTT
- TRBJ1-3 TRBV5-6 - CASSLDSSGNTIYF TGTGCCAGCAGCCTCGACAGTAGTGGAAACACCATATATTTT
- TRBJ1-2 TRBV7-9 TRBD1 CASSLAPQGALGYGYTF TGTGCCAGCAGCTTAGCGCCTCAGGGGGCGTTAGGATATGGCTACACCTTC
- TRBJ2-7 TRBV6-2/TRBV6-3 TRBD2 CASSLRLADEQYF TGTGCCAGCAGTCTAAGACTAGCCGACGAGCAGTACTTC
- TRBJ2-1 TRBV30 TRBD1 CAWGWTGNEQFF TGTGCCTGGGGTTGGACAGGGAATGAGCAGTTCTTC
- TRBJ2-5 TRBV24-1 - CATSEATMQETQYF TGTGCCACCAGTGAGGCGACTATGCAAGAGACCCAGTACTTC
- TRBJ1-1 TRBV5-6 - CASSDGATEAFF TGTGCCAGCAGCGACGGAGCCACTGAAGCTTTCTTT
- TRBJ2-5 TRBV19 TRBD2 CASSIIHPSGGREETQYF TGTGCCAGTAGTATAATTCACCCTAGCGGGGGCCGTGAAGAGACCCAGTACTTC
- TRBJ2-7 TRBV4-2 TRBD2 CASSQIAGGTYEQYF TGTGCCAGCAGCCAAATAGCGGGGGGGACCTACGAGCAGTACTTC
- TRBJ1-1 TRBV28 - CASSIPQKNTEAFF TGTGCCAGCAGTATACCACAGAAGAACACTGAAGCTTTCTTT
- TRBJ1-1 TRBV7-8 - CASSFAGFAEAFF TGTGCCAGCAGCTTCGCAGGGTTCGCTGAAGCTTTCTTT
few TRBJ1-2 TRBV5-6 - CASSLSQGVYGYTF TGTGCCAGCAGCTTGTCCCAGGGCGTCTATGGCTACACCTTC
- TRBJ1-4 TRBV5-4 - CASSVRGYNEKLFF TGTGCCAGCAGCGTCCGGGGGTATAATGAAAAACTGTTTTTT
- TRBJ1-2 TRBV6-5 TRBD1 CASSSGQSSDGYTF TGTGCCAGCAGTTCGGGACAGTCCTCAGATGGCTACACCTTC
- TRBJ1-2 TRBV7-2 - CASSLARAGDGYTF TGTGCCAGCAGCTTAGCGCGAGCAGGGGATGGCTACACCTTC
- TRBJ2-5 TRBV14 - CASSLRQYQETQYF TGTGCCAGCAGCCTGCGACAGTACCAAGAGACCCAGTACTTC
- TRBJ2-1 TRBV10-1 - CASSGHTYNEQFF TGCGCCAGCAGCGGACATACCTACAATGAGCAGTTCTTC
once TRBJ2-7 TRBV4-3 - CASSQIQGTYEQYF TGCGCCAGCAGCCAGATACAGGGTACGTACGAGCAGTACTTC
- TRBJ1-5 TRBV5-6 - CASSFFREANHNQPQHF TGTGCCAGCAGCTTTTTTCGAGAGGCGAACCACAATCAGCCCCAGCATTTT
- TRBJ1-5 TRBV6-5 TRBD1 CASSYSQGASQPQHF TGTGCCAGCAGTTACTCTCAGGGGGCGAGTCAGCCCCAGCATTTT
- TRBJ1-6 TRBV11-1 - CASSGGLINSPLHF TGTGCCAGCAGCGGGGGACTGATTAATTCACCCCTCCACTTT